Detailed here is one T cell receptor (beta chain). Per the original data handling: Amplification of reference gene primers provided the estimated nucleated cell counts. Profiled with immunoSEQ multiplex PCR; TCRdb holds only in-frame clones, not every one. V, J and clone size are taken as reported in that table, and D and trimming were inferred from the DNA itself. There are hundreds of thousands of clones in the sample; about 82% occur only once, and more than 2% lies in the top ten. The record originates from a study of blood T cell repertoires in COVID-19. Study-wide context: From T cells, B-cell-depleted T cells, or PBMCs came the material, which was cDNA or gDNA.

From germline, CDR1 is SGHRS and CDR2 YFSETQ. The V and J ends lost 4 bases and 4 bases, in that order; junction bases with no gene match: 4. CDR3 length: 14 residues. Across over 20 US areas, participants ranged in age from 18 to 89 years. Participant-reported clinical history was the basis for cohort assignment. The specimen was PBMCs or T cells enriched from blood (not recorded which). This receptor was obtained from a woman between 50 and 59 years old who had recovered from COVID-19. The chain uses TRBV5-1 and TRBJ2-1; TRBD2 agrees at 8 bases. The CDR3 coding sequence is TGCGCCAGCAGCCCCGGGAGGGGGTACAATGAGCAGTTCTTC. This translates into CASSPGRGYNEQFF.